The subject of this entry is one TCR beta chain. The CDR3 loop spans 13 amino acids. V dropped 1 base and J dropped 6 bases, with 10 bases sitting between them. CDR1 is LGHDT and CDR2 is YNNKEL in the germline V gene (reference sequence). This sample is drawn from a study of blood T cell repertoires in COVID-19. About the research overall: The United States, Italy and Spain provided the acute and convalescent COVID-19 samples. PBMCs, B-cell-depleted T cells, or T cells were the source of the cDNA or gDNA that made up the material.

Authors' processing steps: By means of reference gene primer amplification, nucleated cell counts were estimated. The assay was immunoSEQ multiplex PCR, and TCRdb's table has in-frame clones only and misses some. D and trimming were read from the DNA, whereas the V and J calls and clone size are those reported in that table. The table lists tens of thousands of clones, approximately 80% of them singletons. The chain couples TRBV3-1 (or the pseudogene TRBV3-2) to TRBJ2-7; D remains ambiguous. The TCR was taken from a man between 65 and 85 years old with active or convalescent COVID-19. The material sequenced was peripheral blood. The CDR3, as DNA: TGTGCCAGCAGCCAAGGTGAACGAGGCGAGCAGTACTTC. As protein: CASSQGERGEQYF.